Sequencing of this TCR beta chain was carried out in a study of cytomegalovirus exposure and HLA in healthy donors. Study results and limitations: Some public TCRs appeared in many individuals, while most sequences were rare. As confirmed in vitro, a few CMV-associated chains were specific for CMV antigens.

Remarks on this clone: Its antigen remains unknown.

Clones were read by immunoSEQ multiplex PCR, and TCRdb kept only the in-frame ones, dropping some. This sample has some 170,000 clones, with around nine tenths found just once. V lost 5 bases to trimming and J lost 0 bases; unmatched junction nucleotides: 8. The germline gives CDR1 SEHNR, CDR2 FQNEAQ (reference sequence). This CDR3 has 16 residues. This TCR was recovered from a woman younger than 45 in good health and CMV-seronegative. The sample comprised PBMCs. This rearrangement joins TRBV7-9 to TRBJ1-2; 8 bases map to TRBD1. The CDR3 DNA reads TGTGCCAGCAGCCTCCCAGGGGGCACAGCTAACTATGGCTACACCTTC. It yields the protein CASSLPGGTANYGYTF.